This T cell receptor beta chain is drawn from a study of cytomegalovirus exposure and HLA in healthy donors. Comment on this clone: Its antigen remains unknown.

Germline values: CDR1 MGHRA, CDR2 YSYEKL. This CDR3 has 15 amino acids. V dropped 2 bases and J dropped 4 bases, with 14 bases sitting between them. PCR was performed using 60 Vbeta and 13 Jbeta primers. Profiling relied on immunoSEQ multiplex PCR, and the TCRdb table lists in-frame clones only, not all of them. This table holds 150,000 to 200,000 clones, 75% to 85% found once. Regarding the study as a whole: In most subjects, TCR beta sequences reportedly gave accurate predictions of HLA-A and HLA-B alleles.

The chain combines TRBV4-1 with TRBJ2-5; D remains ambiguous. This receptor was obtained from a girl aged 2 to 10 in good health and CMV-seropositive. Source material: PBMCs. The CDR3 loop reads CASSQRGPVRETQYF. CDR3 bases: TGCGCCAGCAGCCAACGAGGTCCAGTCCGAGAGACCCAGTACTTC.